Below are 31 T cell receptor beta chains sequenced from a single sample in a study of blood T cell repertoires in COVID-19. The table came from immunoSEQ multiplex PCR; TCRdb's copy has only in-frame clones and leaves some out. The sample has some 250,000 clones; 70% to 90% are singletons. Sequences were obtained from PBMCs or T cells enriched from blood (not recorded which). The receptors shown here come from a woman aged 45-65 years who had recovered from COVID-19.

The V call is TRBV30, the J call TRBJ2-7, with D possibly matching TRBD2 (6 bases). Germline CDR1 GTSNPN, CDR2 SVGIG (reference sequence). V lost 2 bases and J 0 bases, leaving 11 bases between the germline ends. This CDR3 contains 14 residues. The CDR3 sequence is CAWSLPGLSYEQYF. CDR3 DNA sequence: TGTGCCTGGAGTCTCCCGGGACTCTCCTACGAGCAGTACTTC.

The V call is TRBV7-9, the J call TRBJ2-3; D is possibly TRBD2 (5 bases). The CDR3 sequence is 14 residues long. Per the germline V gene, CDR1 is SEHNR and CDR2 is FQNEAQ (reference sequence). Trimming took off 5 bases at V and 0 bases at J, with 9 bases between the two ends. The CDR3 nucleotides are TGTGCCAGCAGCCCCGACTATAGCACAGATACGCAGTATTTT. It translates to CASSPDYSTDTQYF.

The CDR3, as DNA: TGTGCCAGCAGCGCCGCCGCGACAGGGGCATCTAGCTTCGGCTACGAGCAGTACTTC. Encoded protein: CASSAAATGASSFGYEQYF. The chain recombines TRBV7-8 with TRBJ2-7; 8 bases line up with TRBD1. From germline, CDR1 is SGHVS and CDR2 FQNEAQ. There are 19 residues in the CDR3. The V segment lost 5 bases and the J segment 3 bases; nucleotides outside the gene matches: 21. Supplemented by reference TRBV7-8 and TRBJ2-7, the full variable domain reads GAGVSQSPRYKVAKRGQDVALRCDPISGHVSLFWYQQALGQGPEFLTYFQNEAQLDKSGLPSDRFFAERPEGSVSTLKIQRTQQEDSAVYLCASSAAATGASSFGYEQYFGPGTRLTVT.

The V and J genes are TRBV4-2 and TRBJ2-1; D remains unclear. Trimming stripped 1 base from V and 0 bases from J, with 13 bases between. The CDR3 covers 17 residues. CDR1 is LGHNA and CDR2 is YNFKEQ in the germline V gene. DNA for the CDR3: TGTGCCAGCAGCCAAGGTCTTGCGGCCCACTCCTACAATGAGCAGTTCTTC. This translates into CASSQGLAAHSYNEQFF.

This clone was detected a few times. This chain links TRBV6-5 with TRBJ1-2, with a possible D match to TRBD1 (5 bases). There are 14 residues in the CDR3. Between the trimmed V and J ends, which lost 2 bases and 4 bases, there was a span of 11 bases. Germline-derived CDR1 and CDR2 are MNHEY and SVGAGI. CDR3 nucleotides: TGTGCCAGCAGTTACGGTGGGGGGGGCTATGGCTACACCTTC. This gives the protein CASSYGGGGYGYTF.

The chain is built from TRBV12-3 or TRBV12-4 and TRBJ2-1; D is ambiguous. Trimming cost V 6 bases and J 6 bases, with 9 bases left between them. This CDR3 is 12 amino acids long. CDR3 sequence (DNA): TGTGCCAGCAGCCAAGCTGGCAATGAGCAGTTCTTC. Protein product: CASSQAGNEQFF.

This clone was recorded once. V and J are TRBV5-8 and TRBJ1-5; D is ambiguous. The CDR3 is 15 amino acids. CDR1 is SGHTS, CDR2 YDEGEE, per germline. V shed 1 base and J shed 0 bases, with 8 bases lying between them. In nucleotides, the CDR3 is TGTGCCAGCAGCTTGTTGCCCAGTAGCAATCAGCCCCAGCATTTT. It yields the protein CASSLLPSSNQPQHF.

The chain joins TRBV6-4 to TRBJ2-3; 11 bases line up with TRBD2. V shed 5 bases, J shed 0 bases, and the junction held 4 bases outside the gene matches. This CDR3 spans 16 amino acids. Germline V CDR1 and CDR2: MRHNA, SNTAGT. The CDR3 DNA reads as TGTGCCAGCAGTATCATAGCGGGAGGGAGCACAGATACGCAGTATTTT. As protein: CASSIIAGGSTDTQYF.

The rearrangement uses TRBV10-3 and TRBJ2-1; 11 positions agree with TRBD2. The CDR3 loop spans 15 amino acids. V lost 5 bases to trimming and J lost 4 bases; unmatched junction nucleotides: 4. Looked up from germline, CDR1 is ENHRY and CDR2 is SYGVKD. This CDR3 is CAISLAGGPYNEQFF. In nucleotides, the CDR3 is TGTGCCATCAGTCTAGCGGGAGGACCTTACAATGAGCAGTTCTTC.

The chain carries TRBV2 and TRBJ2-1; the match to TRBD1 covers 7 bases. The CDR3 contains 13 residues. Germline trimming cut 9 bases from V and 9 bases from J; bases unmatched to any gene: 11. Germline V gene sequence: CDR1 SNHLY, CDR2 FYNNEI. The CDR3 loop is CASDKITGAEQFF. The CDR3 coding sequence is TGTGCCAGTGACAAGATTACAGGGGCTGAGCAGTTCTTC.

CDR3 loop: CASGLPPTYTEAFF. The CDR3 region has the DNA TGTGCTAGTGGTTTGCCCCCCACATATACTGAAGCTTTCTTT. The chain uses TRBV12-5 and TRBJ1-1; D is unresolved. Germline lookup yields CDR1 LGHNT and CDR2 FRNRAP. The V gene lost 2 bases and the J gene lost 5 bases, with 12 bases spanning the gap. The CDR3 sequence is 14 residues long.

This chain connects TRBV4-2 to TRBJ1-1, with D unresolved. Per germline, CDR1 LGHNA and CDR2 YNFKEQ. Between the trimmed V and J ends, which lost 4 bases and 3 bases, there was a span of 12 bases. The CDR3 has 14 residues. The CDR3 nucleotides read TGTGCCAGCAGCCGTTTTGGAGTGGACACTGAAGCTTTCTTT. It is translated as CASSRFGVDTEAFF.

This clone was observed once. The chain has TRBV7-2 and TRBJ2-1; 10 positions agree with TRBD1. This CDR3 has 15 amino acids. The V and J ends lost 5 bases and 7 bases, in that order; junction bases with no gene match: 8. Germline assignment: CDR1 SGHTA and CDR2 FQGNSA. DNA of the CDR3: TGTGCCAGCAGCCAGGACAGGGGGTTGGTTAATGAGCAGTTCTTC. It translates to CASSQDRGLVNEQFF.

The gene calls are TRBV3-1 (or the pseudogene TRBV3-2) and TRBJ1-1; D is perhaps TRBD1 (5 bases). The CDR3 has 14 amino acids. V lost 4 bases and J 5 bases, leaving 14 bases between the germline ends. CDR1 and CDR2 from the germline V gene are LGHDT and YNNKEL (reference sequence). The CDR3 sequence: CASSPRAGRTEAFF. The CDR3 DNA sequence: TGTGCCAGCAGCCCCAGGGCCGGGAGGACTGAAGCTTTCTTT.

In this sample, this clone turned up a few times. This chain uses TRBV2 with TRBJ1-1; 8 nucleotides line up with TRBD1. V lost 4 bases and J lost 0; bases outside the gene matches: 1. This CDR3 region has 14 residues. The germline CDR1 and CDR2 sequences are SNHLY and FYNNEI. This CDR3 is CASSGQGLNTEAFF. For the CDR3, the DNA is TGTGCCAGCAGTGGACAGGGGTTGAACACTGAAGCTTTCTTT. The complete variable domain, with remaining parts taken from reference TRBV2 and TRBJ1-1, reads EPEVTQTPSHQVTQMGQEVILRCVPISNHLYFYWYRQILGQKVEFLVSFYNNEISEKSEIFDDQFSVERPDGSNFTLKIRSTKLEDSAMYFCASSGQGLNTEAFFGQGTRLTVV.

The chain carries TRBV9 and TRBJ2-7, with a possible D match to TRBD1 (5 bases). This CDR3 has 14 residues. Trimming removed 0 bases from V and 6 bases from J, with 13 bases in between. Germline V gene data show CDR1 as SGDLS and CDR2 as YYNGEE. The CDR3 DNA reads TGTGCCAGCAGCGTAGGGGCAGGGTCTAGCGAGCAGTACTTC. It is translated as CASSVGAGSSEQYF.

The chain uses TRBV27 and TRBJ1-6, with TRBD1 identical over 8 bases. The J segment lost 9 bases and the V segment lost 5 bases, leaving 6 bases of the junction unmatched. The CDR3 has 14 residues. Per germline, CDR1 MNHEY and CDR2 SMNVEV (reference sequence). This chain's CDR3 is CASSVTGETSPLHF. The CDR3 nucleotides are TGTGCCAGCAGTGTGACAGGGGAAACTTCACCCCTCCACTTT.

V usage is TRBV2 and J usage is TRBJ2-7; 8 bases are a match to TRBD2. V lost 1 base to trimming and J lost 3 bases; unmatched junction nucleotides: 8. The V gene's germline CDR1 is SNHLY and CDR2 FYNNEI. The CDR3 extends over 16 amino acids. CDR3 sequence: CASSEEWTAGVYEQYF. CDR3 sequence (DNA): TGTGCCAGCAGTGAAGAATGGACAGCGGGAGTCTACGAGCAGTACTTC.

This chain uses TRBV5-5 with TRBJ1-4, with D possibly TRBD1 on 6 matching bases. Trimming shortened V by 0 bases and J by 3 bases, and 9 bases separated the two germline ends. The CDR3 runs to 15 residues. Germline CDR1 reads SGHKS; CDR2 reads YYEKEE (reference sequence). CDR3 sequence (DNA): TGTGCCAGCAGCTTGGGCCCAGGGGCTAATGAAAAACTGTTTTTT. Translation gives CASSLGPGANEKLFF.

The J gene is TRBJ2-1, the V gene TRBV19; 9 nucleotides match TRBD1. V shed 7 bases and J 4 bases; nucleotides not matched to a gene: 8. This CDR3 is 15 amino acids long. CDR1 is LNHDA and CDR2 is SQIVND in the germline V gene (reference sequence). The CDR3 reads CASIDGQGLYNEQFF. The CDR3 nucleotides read TGTGCCAGTATCGACGGACAGGGGTTGTACAATGAGCAGTTCTTC.

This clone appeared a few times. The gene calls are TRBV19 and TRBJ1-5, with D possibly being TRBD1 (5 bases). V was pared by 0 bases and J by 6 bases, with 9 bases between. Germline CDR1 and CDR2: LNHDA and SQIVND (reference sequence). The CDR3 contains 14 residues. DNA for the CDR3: TGTGCCAGTAGTATAGATGCCAGGGCTCAGCCCCAGCATTTT. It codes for CASSIDARAQPQHF.

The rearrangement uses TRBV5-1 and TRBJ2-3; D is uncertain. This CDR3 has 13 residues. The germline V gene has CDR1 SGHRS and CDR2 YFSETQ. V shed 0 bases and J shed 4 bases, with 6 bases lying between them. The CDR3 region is CASSLGISDTQYF. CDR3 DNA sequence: TGCGCCAGCAGCTTGGGTATTTCAGATACGCAGTATTTT.

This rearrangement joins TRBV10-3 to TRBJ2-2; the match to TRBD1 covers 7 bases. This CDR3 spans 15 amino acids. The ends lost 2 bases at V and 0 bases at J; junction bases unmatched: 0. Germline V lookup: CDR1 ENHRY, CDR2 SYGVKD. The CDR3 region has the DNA TGTGCCATCAGTGAGCAGGGGGCGAACACCGGGGAGCTGTTTTTT. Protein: CAISEQGANTGELFF.

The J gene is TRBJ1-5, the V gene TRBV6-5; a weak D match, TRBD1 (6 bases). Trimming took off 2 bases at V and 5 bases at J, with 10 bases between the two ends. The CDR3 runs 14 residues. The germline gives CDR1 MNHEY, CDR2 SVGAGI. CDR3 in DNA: TGTGCCAGCAGTTACACGCAGGGGTATCAGCCCCAGCATTTT. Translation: CASSYTQGYQPQHF.

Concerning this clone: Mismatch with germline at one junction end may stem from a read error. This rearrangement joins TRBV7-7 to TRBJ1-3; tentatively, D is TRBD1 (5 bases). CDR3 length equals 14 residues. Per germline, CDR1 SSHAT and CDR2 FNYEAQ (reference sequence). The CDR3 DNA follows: TGTGCTAGCAGCCCCGACAGCTCTGGAAACACCATATATTTT. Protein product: CASSPDSSGNTIYF.

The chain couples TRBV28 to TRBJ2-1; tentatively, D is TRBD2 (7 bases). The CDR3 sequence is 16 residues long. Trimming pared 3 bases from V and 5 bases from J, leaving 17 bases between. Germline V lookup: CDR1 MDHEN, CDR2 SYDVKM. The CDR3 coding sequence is TGTGCCAGCAGTTTGGGGGGCGGGAGACTAGACAATGAGCAGTTCTTC. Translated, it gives CASSLGGGRLDNEQFF.

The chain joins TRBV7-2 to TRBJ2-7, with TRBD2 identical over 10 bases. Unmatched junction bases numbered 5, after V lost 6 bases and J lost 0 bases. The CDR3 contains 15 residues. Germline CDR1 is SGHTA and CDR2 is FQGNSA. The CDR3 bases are TGTGCCAGCAGATCCGGACTAGCGGCCTCCTACGAGCAGTACTTC. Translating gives CASRSGLAASYEQYF.

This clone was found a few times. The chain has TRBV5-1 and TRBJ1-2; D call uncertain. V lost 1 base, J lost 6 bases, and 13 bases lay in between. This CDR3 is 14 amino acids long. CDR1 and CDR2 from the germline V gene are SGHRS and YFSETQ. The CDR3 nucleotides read TGCGCCAGCAGCTTGTTGGAGGGATCGGATGGCTACACCTTC. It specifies CASSLLEGSDGYTF.

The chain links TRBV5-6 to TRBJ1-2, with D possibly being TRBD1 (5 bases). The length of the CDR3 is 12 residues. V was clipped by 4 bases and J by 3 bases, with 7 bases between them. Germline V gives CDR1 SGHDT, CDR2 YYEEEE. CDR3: CASSEGDYGYTF. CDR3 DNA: TGTGCCAGCAGCGAAGGGGACTATGGCTACACCTTC. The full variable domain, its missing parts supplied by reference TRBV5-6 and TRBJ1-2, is DAGVTQSPTHLIKTRGQQVTLRCSPKSGHDTVSWYQQALGQGPQFIFQYYEEEERQRGNFPDRFSGHQFPNYSSELNVNALLLGDSALYLCASSEGDYGYTFGSGTRLTVV.

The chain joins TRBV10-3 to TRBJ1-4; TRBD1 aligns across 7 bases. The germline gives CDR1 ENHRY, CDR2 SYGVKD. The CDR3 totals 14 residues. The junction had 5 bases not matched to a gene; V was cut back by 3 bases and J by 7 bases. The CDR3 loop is CAISDGAGGEKLFF. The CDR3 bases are TGTGCCATCAGTGACGGCGCAGGGGGTGAAAAACTGTTTTTT.

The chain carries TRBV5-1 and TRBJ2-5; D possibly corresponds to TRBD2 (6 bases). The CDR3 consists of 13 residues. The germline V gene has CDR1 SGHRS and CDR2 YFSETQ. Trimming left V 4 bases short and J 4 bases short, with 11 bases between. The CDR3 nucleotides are TGCGCCAGCAGCGCTATGGGGGGAGAGACCCAGTACTTC. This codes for CASSAMGGETQYF.